These 16 T cell receptor beta chains came from one sample sequenced in a study of T cells after yellow fever vaccination (dated by TCRdb to about 2019). Library preparation employed 5' RACE. Sequencing was performed on an Illumina HiSeq 2500. The raw public data were reprocessed by TCRdb itself: fastp quality trimming at Q25, MiXCR clonotype calling, in-frame beta chains only. Merged by CDR3 protein, the rows form single entries marked with the most common genes and DNA. Counted in this sample were under 550,000 distinct CDR3 sequences; just over 20% of them appeared once. The ten largest clones capture 15% to 20% of the sample. The treatment or condition label for this specimen denotes: live attenuated yellow fever vaccine strain. Specimen: PBMCs, collected approximately 22 days after the first yellow fever vaccination. Receptor source: a man aged 18 to 35 who received the YFV17D yellow fever vaccine.

This clonotype has just a few counts. The rearrangement links TRBV4-1 to TRBJ1-1, with D maybe TRBD1 (6 bases). Germline CDR1 reads MGHRA; CDR2 reads YSYEKL. Trimming cost V 7 bases and J 1 base, with 13 bases left between them. The CDR3 runs to 14 residues. The CDR3 nucleotides read TGCGCCAGCACCACCGGCAGGGGGAACACTGAAGCTTTCTTT. Encoded protein: CASTTGRGNTEAFF.

This clonotype has a handful of counts. The genes are TRBV20-1 and TRBJ2-7; no clear D gene. V was shortened by 1 base and J by 3 bases, with 10 bases between the two germline ends. Germline values: CDR1 DFQATT, CDR2 SNEGSKA (reference sequence). The CDR3 runs 13 residues. This chain's CDR3 is CSARGNGVYEQYF. The CDR3 coding sequence is TGCAGTGCTAGAGGGAATGGAGTCTACGAGCAGTACTTC.

This clonotype was detected only a few times. This sequence joins TRBV4-1 and TRBJ2-3; D unclear. The V and J ends lost 1 base and 0 bases respectively, with 11 bases between them. Germline loops: CDR1 MGHRA, CDR2 YSYEKL. This CDR3 is built from 16 residues. The CDR3 coding sequence is TGCGCCAGCAGCCAAGTCCACAAACTTAGCACAGATACGCAGTATTTT. Translated, it gives CASSQVHKLSTDTQYF.

The chain combines TRBV18 with TRBJ1-5; no definite D call. The CDR3 loop spans 14 amino acids. Looked up from germline, CDR1 is KGHSH and CDR2 is LQKENI. The V end lost 1 base, the J end lost 2 bases, and 6 bases lay between the germline ends. The CDR3 here is CASSPRAGNQPQHF. The DNA for the CDR3 is TGTGCCAGCTCACCACGGGCAGGCAATCAGCCCCAGCATTTT.

The rearrangement joins TRBV7-2 to TRBJ1-5; a weak D match, TRBD1 (5 bases). Germline-derived CDR1 and CDR2 are SGHTA and FQGNSA. CDR3 length equals 13 residues. Deletions cut 5 bases from V and 9 bases from J, with 14 bases between. The CDR3 reads CASSRDAMGPQHF. CDR3 in DNA: TGTGCCAGCAGCCGGGACGCCATGGGGCCCCAGCATTTT.

V gene TRBV7-6 combines with J gene TRBJ1-2; 8 positions match TRBD1. In germline, CDR1 is SGHVS, CDR2 FNYEAQ. V shed 1 base and J 5 bases; nucleotides not matched to a gene: 15. The CDR3 spans 18 residues. CDR3 DNA sequence: TGTGCCAGCAGCTTAGGAGGGGGAGGACAGGGAGAAAAGTATGGCTACACCTTC. The encoded protein is CASSLGGGGQGEKYGYTF.

The J gene is TRBJ1-4, the V gene TRBV4-1; possibly TRBD1 for D (5 bases). Per the germline V gene, CDR1 is MGHRA and CDR2 is YSYEKL. This CDR3 contains 15 residues. Trimming pared 0 bases from V and 8 bases from J, leaving 13 bases between. The CDR3 DNA is TGCGCCAGCAGCCAAGAGGAGAGGGGATTCGAAAAACTGTTTTTT. Its translation: CASSQEERGFEKLFF.

This clonotype was recorded at least ten times. The chain has TRBV29-1 and TRBJ1-6; D might be TRBD1 (6 bases). CDR3 length: 14 residues. Germline V gene lookup returns CDR1 SQVTM and CDR2 ANQGSEA. Deletions cut 4 bases from V and 9 bases from J, with 16 bases between. CDR3 sequence (DNA): TGCAGCGTTGGGGAAGGGGGAGTCGGTTCACCCCTCCACTTT. Protein product: CSVGEGGVGSPLHF.

This clonotype has just a few counts. The chain links TRBV6-2 or TRBV6-3 to TRBJ2-3, with D possibly TRBD1 on 5 matching bases. The germline V gene encodes CDR1 MNHEY and CDR2 SVGEGT. The CDR3 is 13 residues long. V shed 4 bases and J shed 6 bases, with 11 bases lying between them. CDR3 nucleotide sequence: TGTGCCAGCAGTTTCATCAGGGCTGATACGCAGTATTTT. As protein: CASSFIRADTQYF.

In its sample, this clonotype was seen a few times. CDR3 bases: TGTGCCAGCAGCGCCCGGGACAGGGGTTTGAATTCACCCCTCCACTTT. Protein: CASSARDRGLNSPLHF. The J gene is TRBJ1-6, the V gene TRBV7-9; 10 positions match TRBD1. V trimming: 5 bases; J trimming: 7 bases; junction bases outside the gene matches: 8. Germline V gives CDR1 SEHNR, CDR2 FQNEAQ (reference sequence). The CDR3 length is 16 residues.

This clonotype was recorded a few times. The chain joins TRBV4-3 to TRBJ2-7, with D possibly being TRBD2 (6 bases). V was pared by 4 bases and J by 3 bases, with 19 bases between. Germline CDR1 and CDR2: LGHNA and YSLEER. The CDR3 spans 16 residues. For the CDR3, the DNA is TGCGCCAGCAGCCGGGACTCCAACCGGGCGATCTACGAGCAGTACTTC. Its protein is CASSRDSNRAIYEQYF.

In nucleotides, the CDR3 is TGTGCCAGCAGCCAAGATCGGGTTCAGCCGGACACGTACTTC. It codes for CASSQDRVQPDTYF. The gene calls are TRBV4-2 and TRBJ2-5, with D possibly matching TRBD1 (5 bases). The CDR3 consists of 14 residues. CDR1 is LGHNA and CDR2 is YNFKEQ in the germline V gene. V was pared by 0 bases and J by 13 bases, with 18 bases between.

This clonotype has a count of ten or more. The CDR3: CAISAAENTEAFF. Written as DNA, the CDR3 is TGTGCCATCAGTGCTGCAGAGAACACTGAAGCTTTCTTT. This chain uses TRBV10-3 with TRBJ1-1; D is undetermined. Trimming removed 4 bases from V and 1 base from J, with 7 bases in between. CDR3 length: 13 residues. Germline values: CDR1 ENHRY, CDR2 SYGVKD.

This clonotype came up a few times. The chain joins TRBV4-1 to TRBJ2-2; D uncertain. With 3 bases removed from V and 4 bases from J, the gap between germline ends came to 6 bases. CDR1 is MGHRA, CDR2 YSYEKL, per germline. The CDR3 consists of 13 residues. Here the CDR3 reads CASSHLLTGELFF. The CDR3 nucleotides read TGCGCCAGCAGCCATCTCCTCACCGGGGAGCTGTTTTTT.

The chain carries TRBV19 and TRBJ2-2, with 12 bases fitting TRBD2. CDR1 and CDR2 (germline): LNHDA, SQIVND (reference sequence). The CDR3 covers 16 residues. With V trimmed by 5 bases and J by 5 bases, 6 bases remained unmatched. This CDR3 reads CASSLLAGGVTGELFF. The CDR3 nucleotides are TGTGCCAGTAGTTTACTAGCGGGGGGCGTGACCGGGGAGCTGTTTTTT.

V and J are TRBV4-1 and TRBJ1-1, with D perhaps matching TRBD1 (5 bases). In germline, CDR1 is MGHRA, CDR2 YSYEKL. Trimming removed 3 bases at V and 7 bases at J, with 9 bases between. The CDR3 is made up of 12 amino acids. In DNA, the CDR3 is TGCGCCAGCAGCCAGGAAACAGGTGAAGCTTTCTTT. As protein: CASSQETGEAFF.